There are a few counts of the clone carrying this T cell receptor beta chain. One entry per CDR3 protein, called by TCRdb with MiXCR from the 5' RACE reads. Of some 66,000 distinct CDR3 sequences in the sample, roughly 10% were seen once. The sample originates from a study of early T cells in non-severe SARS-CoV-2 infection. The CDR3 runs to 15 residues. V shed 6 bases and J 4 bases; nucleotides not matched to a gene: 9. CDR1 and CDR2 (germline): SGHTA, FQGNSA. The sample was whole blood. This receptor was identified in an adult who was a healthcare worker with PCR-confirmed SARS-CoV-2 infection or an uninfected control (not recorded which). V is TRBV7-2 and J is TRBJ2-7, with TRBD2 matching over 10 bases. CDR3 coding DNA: TGTGCCAGCAGTCCATCCGCTAGCGGGAGTTACGAGCAGTACTTC. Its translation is CASSPSASGSYEQYF.